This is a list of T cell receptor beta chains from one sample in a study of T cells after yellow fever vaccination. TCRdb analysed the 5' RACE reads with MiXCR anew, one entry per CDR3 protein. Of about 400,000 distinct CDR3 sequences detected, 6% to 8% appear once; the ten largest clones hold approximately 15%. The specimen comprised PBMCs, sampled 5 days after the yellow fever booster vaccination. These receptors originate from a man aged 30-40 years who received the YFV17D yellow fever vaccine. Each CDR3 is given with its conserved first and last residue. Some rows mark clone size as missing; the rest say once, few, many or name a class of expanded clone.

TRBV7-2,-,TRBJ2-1,CTSSALAVGRGDNEQFF
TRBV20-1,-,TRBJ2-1,CSAGGLAVYNEQFF
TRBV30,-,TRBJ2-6,CAWTHPSGANVLTF
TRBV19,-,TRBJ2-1,CASSIWGESYNEQFF
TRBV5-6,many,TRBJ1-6,CASSLASGSPLHF
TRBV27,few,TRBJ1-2,CASSPTAPHGYGYTF
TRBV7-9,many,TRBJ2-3,CASSLTGTSGSIDTQYF
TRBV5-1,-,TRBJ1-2,CASSSTGTGYGYTF
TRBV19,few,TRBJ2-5,CASSSGDPAGTQYF
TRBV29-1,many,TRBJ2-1,CSGLVNEQFF
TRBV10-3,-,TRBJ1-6,CATGVAGNNSPLHF
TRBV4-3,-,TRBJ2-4,CASSQAREGYIQYF
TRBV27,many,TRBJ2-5,CASSLSRFTSGTGTYETQYF
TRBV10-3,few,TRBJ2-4,CAISESNGGEGIQYF
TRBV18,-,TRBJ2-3,CASSPPTPDTQYF
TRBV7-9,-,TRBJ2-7,CASSSPLSLEQYF
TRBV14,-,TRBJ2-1,CASSPRTRQGLVRFF
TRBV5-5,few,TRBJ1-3,CASSLGRTAGGNTIYF
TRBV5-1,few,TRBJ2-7,CASSLDFEAYEQYF
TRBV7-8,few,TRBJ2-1,CASSSERDEQFF
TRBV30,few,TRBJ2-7,CAGGQWGPEYF
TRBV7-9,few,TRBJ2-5,CASILDSQETQYF
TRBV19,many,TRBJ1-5,CASSIFRGISNQPQHF
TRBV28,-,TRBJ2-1,CASSFSILRGEQFF
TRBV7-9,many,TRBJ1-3,CASSIQSSGNTIYF
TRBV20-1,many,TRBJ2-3,CSAPYSNTQYF
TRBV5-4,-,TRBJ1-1,CASSSSGTVIEAFF
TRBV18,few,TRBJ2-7,CASSPNSPYEQYF
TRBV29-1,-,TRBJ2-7,CSVVRDRRTYEQYF
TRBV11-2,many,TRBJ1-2,CASSSRLKIDGYTF
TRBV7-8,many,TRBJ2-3,CASSLSGRLDTQYF
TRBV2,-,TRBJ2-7,CASLEASLYEQYF
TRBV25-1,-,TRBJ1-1,CASSVWNTEAFF
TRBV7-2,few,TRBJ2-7,CASSPESAGAYEQYF
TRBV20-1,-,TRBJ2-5,CSARVPGQETQYF
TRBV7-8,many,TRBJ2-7,CASSLRGNEQYF
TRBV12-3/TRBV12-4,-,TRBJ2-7,CASSRTSGSSSYEQYF
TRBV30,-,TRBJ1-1,CAWGRTQWTEAFF
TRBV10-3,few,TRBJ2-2,CAISVDTGELFF
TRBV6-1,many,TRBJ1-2,CASSERDWQRAYTF
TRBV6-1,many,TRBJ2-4,CASSSGSNLAKNIQYF
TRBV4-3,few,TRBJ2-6,CASSQDAAPGTGANVLTF